The 17 T cell receptor beta chains in this list originate from one sample, sequenced in a study of T cells in Graves' hyperthyroidism and ophthalmopathy. Regions amplified from RNA transcripts were the TCR beta CDR3 regions. The TCR CDR3 was amplified in a first-round RT-PCR using the HTBI primer set. TCRdb passed the multiplex PCR reads through MiXCR, listing each CDR3 protein once. The table shows about 300,000 distinct CDR3 sequences, with about an eighth occurring only once. What was sequenced was blood. These receptor sequences come from a woman in her 30s with Graves' hyperthyroidism that later progressed to Graves' ophthalmopathy.

This clonotype came up many times. V is TRBV9 and J is TRBJ2-5; D is unresolved. Germline CDR1 is SGDLS and CDR2 is YYNGEE. Trimming cost V 0 bases and J 5 bases, with 11 bases left between them. The CDR3 contains 14 residues. CDR3 sequence: CASSVGVHVETQYF. Here the CDR3 DNA reads TGTGCCAGCAGCGTAGGAGTGCACGTGGAGACCCAGTACTTC. Complete variable domain (other parts from reference TRBV9 and TRBJ2-5): DSGVTQTPKHLITATGQRVTLRCSPRSGDLSVYWYQQSLDQGLQFLIQYYNGEERAKGNILERFSAQQFPDLHSELNLSSLELGDSALYFCASSVGVHVETQYFGPGTRLLVL.

This clonotype has ten or more counts. The J gene is TRBJ1-6, the V gene TRBV3-1; tentatively, D is TRBD1 (5 bases). Germline V gene data show CDR1 as LGHDT and CDR2 as YNNKEL (reference sequence). The CDR3 is made up of 12 amino acids. The ends were cut back, 3 bases at V and 8 bases at J, with 5 bases in the middle. The CDR3 is CASSQGDSPLHF. The CDR3 DNA is TGTGCCAGCAGCCAGGGGGATTCACCCCTCCACTTT. The entire variable domain, with the rest obtained from reference TRBV3-1 and TRBJ1-6, is as follows: DTAVSQTPKYLVTQMGNDKSIKCEQNLGHDTMYWYKQDSKKFLKIMFSYNNKELIINETVPNRFSPKSPDKAHLNLHINSLELGDSAVYFCASSQGDSPLHFGNGTRLTVT.

This clonotype was seen at least ten times. V is TRBV12-3 or TRBV12-4 and J is TRBJ1-5; D not certain. The CDR3 runs to 12 residues. With 4 bases removed from V and 6 bases from J, the gap between germline ends came to 7 bases. CDR3 region: CASSSLVQPQHF. CDR3 nucleotides: TGTGCCAGCAGTTCCCTTGTTCAGCCCCAGCATTTT.

This clonotype was observed many times. The CDR3, as DNA: TGTGCCAGCAGCTTGACAGGGGCCCCTTCCTACGAGCAGTACTTC. This codes for CASSLTGAPSYEQYF. This chain uses TRBV13 with TRBJ2-7, with 8 bases fitting TRBD1. This CDR3 spans 15 amino acids. Germline trimming cut 3 bases from V and 1 base from J; bases unmatched to any gene: 5. Germline V gives CDR1 PRHDT, CDR2 FYEKMQ (reference sequence).

This clonotype was detected many times. The chain links TRBV19 to TRBJ1-1; maybe TRBD1 (5 bases). The CDR3 is 13 amino acids. Germline V gives CDR1 LNHDA, CDR2 SQIVND (reference sequence). Trimming removed 0 bases from V and 10 bases from J, with 12 bases in between. The CDR3 nucleotides read TGTGCCAGTAGTATAGATCGGCAGGGTGCAGCTTTCTTT. It translates to CASSIDRQGAAFF.

The chain links TRBV5-6 to TRBJ1-3; D gene ambiguous. Germline CDR1 reads SGHDT; CDR2 reads YYEEEE. V shed 7 bases and J shed 2 bases, with 16 bases lying between them. CDR3 length: 15 amino acids. The CDR3 sequence is CASCPLNGAGNTIYF. DNA for the CDR3: TGTGCCAGCTGTCCCCTCAATGGAGCTGGAAACACCATATATTTT. Full variable domain (outside the CDR3, taken from reference TRBV5-6 and TRBJ1-3): DAGVTQSPTHLIKTRGQQVTLRCSPKSGHDTVSWYQQALGQGPQFIFQYYEEEERQRGNFPDRFSGHQFPNYSSELNVNALLLGDSALYLCASCPLNGAGNTIYFGEGSWLTVV.

This clonotype occurred many times. This chain joins TRBV28 and TRBJ2-7; TRBD2 matches at 11 bases. Germline V gives CDR1 MDHEN, CDR2 SYDVKM. After removal of 5 bases from V and 0 bases from J, the junction contained 9 bases not matched to a gene. The CDR3 has 17 residues. This CDR3 is CASSPAVGTSGSYEQYF. Here the CDR3 DNA reads TGTGCCAGCAGTCCAGCCGTCGGGACTAGCGGCTCCTACGAGCAGTACTTC.

In this sample, this clonotype turned up a few times. This sequence joins TRBV4-3 and TRBJ1-4; 8 bases are shared with TRBD1. After removal of 3 bases from V and 3 bases from J, the junction contained 12 bases not matched to a gene. The V gene's germline CDR1 is LGHNA and CDR2 YSLEER. The CDR3 is 18 amino acids. In DNA, the CDR3 is TGCGCCAGCAGCCAGGACCTGGACAGGGAGAGTCCTAATGAAAAACTGTTTTTT. It is translated as CASSQDLDRESPNEKLFF.

This clonotype was picked up many times. The CDR3 DNA is TGTGCCAGCTCACCGGAGACAGGGAACCAGCCCCAGCATTTT. It encodes CASSPETGNQPQHF. The rearrangement joins TRBV18 to TRBJ1-5; 7 bases fit TRBD1. J was trimmed by 7 bases and V by 3 bases; bases with no gene match: 6. Germline V lookup: CDR1 KGHSH, CDR2 LQKENI. The length of the CDR3 is 14 residues.

This rearrangement joins TRBV13 to TRBJ2-7; D possibly corresponds to TRBD2 (6 bases). Germline-derived CDR1 and CDR2 are PRHDT and FYEKMQ (reference sequence). This CDR3 has 18 residues. V lost 5 bases to trimming and J lost 6 bases, with 29 bases between them. The CDR3 region is CASSTEIRDGGYRGEQYF. The CDR3 DNA reads as TGTGCCAGCAGCACTGAAATTCGGGACGGGGGTTATCGCGGCGAGCAGTACTTC.

Judged by abundance, this clonotype is medium-sized (0.01 to 0.1%). The gene calls are TRBV11-2 and TRBJ2-5; perhaps TRBD2 as D (6 bases). The CDR3 loop spans 14 amino acids. Trimming stripped 5 bases from V and 5 bases from J, with 15 bases between. The germline V gene encodes CDR1 SGHAT and CDR2 FQNNGV. The CDR3 protein is CASSMMAGRETQYF. The CDR3 region has the DNA TGTGCCAGCAGCATGATGGCGGGACGGGAGACCCAGTACTTC.

In this sample, this clonotype turned up many times. V is TRBV12-3 or TRBV12-4 and J is TRBJ2-3; D remains unclear. The V gene lost 4 bases and the J gene lost 6 bases, with 17 bases spanning the gap. The CDR3 extends over 15 amino acids. The CDR3 sequence: CASSSLWGVGDTQYF. CDR3 DNA sequence: TGTGCCAGCAGTTCTCTGTGGGGTGTTGGGGATACGCAGTATTTT.

About this clonotype: A much larger clone is a single base away; this may be a read error. This chain connects TRBV3-1 to TRBJ2-7; TRBD2 matches 10 bases. There are 16 residues in the CDR3. In germline, CDR1 is LGHDT, CDR2 YNNKEL (reference sequence). The CDR3 sequence is CASSQRGLAPPYGQYF. The CDR3 DNA is TGTGCCAGCAGCCAGCGGGGACTAGCGCCCCCCTACGGGCAGTACTTC.

This clonotype was counted a few times. The chain uses TRBV29-1 and TRBJ2-7; D is perhaps TRBD2 (5 bases). CDR3 size: 15 residues. V gave up 0 bases and J gave up 4 bases, with 16 bases separating them. Germline V gene data show CDR1 as SQVTM and CDR2 as ANQGSEA. In DNA, the CDR3 is TGCAGCGTTGAAGAGTATGCGGGCCGGGGTTACGAGCAGTACTTC. Its protein product is CSVEEYAGRGYEQYF.

This clonotype was counted at least ten times. The CDR3 here is CASSKTSGSRNEQFF. The DNA for the CDR3 is TGTGCCAGCAGCAAGACTAGCGGGAGTCGCAATGAGCAGTTCTTC. This chain connects TRBV13 to TRBJ2-1; 12 nucleotides line up with TRBD2. Trimming removed 5 bases from V and 6 bases from J; junction bases left unmatched: 5. The CDR3 consists of 15 residues. CDR1 and CDR2 (germline): PRHDT, FYEKMQ (reference sequence).

The rearrangement uses TRBV29-1 and TRBJ2-5; a possible D gene is TRBD1 (6 bases). Germline CDR1 SQVTM, CDR2 ANQGSEA. CDR3 length: 15 amino acids. Deletions cut 2 bases from V and 7 bases from J, with 20 bases between. CDR3 DNA: TGCAGCGTTGAAAATGGACAGCACATCGCGGGGACCCAGTACTTC. Its protein product is CSVENGQHIAGTQYF.

Ten or more counts support this clonotype. This chain joins TRBV28 and TRBJ1-5; 7 bases are shared with TRBD1. Germline V gene data show CDR1 as MDHEN and CDR2 as SYDVKM. Trimming at V came to 5 bases and at J to 1 base, leaving 8 bases not matched to a gene. The CDR3 spans 16 residues. The CDR3 here is CASSPLSQGSNQPQHF. The DNA of the CDR3 is TGTGCCAGCAGTCCCCTGTCACAGGGGAGCAATCAGCCCCAGCATTTT.